The rows below give T cell receptor beta chains drawn from one sample of a study of cytomegalovirus exposure and HLA in healthy donors. Measured with immunoSEQ multiplex PCR; TCRdb has only the in-frame clones, and not every one. The sample carries 170,000 or so clones, roughly four fifths recorded once. Material: PBMCs. These TCRs come from a girl between 10 and 17 years old in good health and CMV-seropositive. Each CDR3 is given with its conserved first and last residue. D genes are given only for firm matches. The size entry is marked missing in some rows and otherwise reads once, few, many or a size class.

size	V	J	D	DNA	CDR3
once	TRBV6-5	TRBJ1-5	.	TGTGCCAGCAGTGAAGTCTCCGGGAATCAGCCCCAGCATTTT	CASSEVSGNQPQHF
.	TRBV6-1	TRBJ1-1	.	TGTGCCAGCAGTGAAGCGCCGGGAGGATTTGAAGCTTTCTTT	CASSEAPGGFEAFF
.	TRBV9	TRBJ1-3	.	TGTGCCAGCAGCGTAGTTGGAGGGACTGGAAACACCATATATTTT	CASSVVGGTGNTIYF
.	TRBV15	TRBJ1-1	TRBD1	TGTGCCACCAGCATAACAGGGGGTTGGACTGAAGCTTTCTTT	CATSITGGWTEAFF
.	TRBV7-3	TRBJ2-3	TRBD2	TGTGCCAGCAGCTTAAGTGGGACTAGCGGGGGGGCCGCAGATACGCAGTATTTT	CASSLSGTSGGAADTQYF
.	TRBV4-1	TRBJ1-2	.	TGCGCCAGCAGCCCGGGGGTCCGCTATGGCTACACCTTC	CASSPGVRYGYTF
.	TRBV27	TRBJ2-7	TRBD1	TGTGCCAGCAGTTTAACATGGACAGGGGGTATGCACGAGCAGTACTTC	CASSLTWTGGMHEQYF
.	TRBV5-4	TRBJ1-2	.	TGTGCCAGCAGCTTAGAAGGCTACACTACCGCTAACTATGGCTACACCTTC	CASSLEGYTTANYGYTF
.	TRBV5-1	TRBJ2-5	TRBD1	TGCGCCAGCAGCTTGGGGACACAGGGGGCCTGGGAGACCCAGTACTTC	CASSLGTQGAWETQYF
few	TRBV27	TRBJ1-6	.	TGTGCCAGCAGTTTCGAGGGCGGCTCACCCCTCCACTTT	CASSFEGGSPLHF
.	TRBV16	TRBJ1-4	.	TGTGCCAGCAGCCAATTTCTTACAACTAATGAAAAACTGTTTTTT	CASSQFLTTNEKLFF
.	TRBV14	TRBJ2-1	TRBD1	TGTGCCAGCAGCCAAGGACAGGGTGAGCAGTTCTTC	CASSQGQGEQFF
once	TRBV7-8	TRBJ2-7	TRBD1	TGTGCCAGCAGCGTCAGGGGGCTATACTACGAGCAGTACTTC	CASSVRGLYYEQYF
.	TRBV7-8	TRBJ1-1	.	TGTGCCAGCAGCTTGTTTGACTACGAAAGATACAGGAACACTGAAGCTTTCTTT	CASSLFDYERYRNTEAFF
.	TRBV29-1	TRBJ1-1	.	TGCAGCGCTAAAGACAGTGAAGCTTTCTTT	CSAKDSEAFF
.	TRBV28	TRBJ1-1	.	TGTGCCAGCCGAGTGGGCCCGAACACTGAAGCTTTCTTT	CASRVGPNTEAFF
.	TRBV27	TRBJ2-1	.	TGTGCCAGCAGTCATGCAGGGGAGGGTCGGTTCTTC	CASSHAGEGRFF
.	TRBV5-6	TRBJ1-4	.	TGTGCCAGCAGCTTGGCCGGACAAACTAATGAAAAACTGTTTTTT	CASSLAGQTNEKLFF
.	TRBV30	TRBJ1-3	.	TGTGCCTGGAGTGTACTAGGTTTTCTCTCTGGAAACACCATATATTTT	CAWSVLGFLSGNTIYF
.	TRBV10-3	TRBJ2-2	TRBD2	TGTGCCATCAGTGCGTTTACCGGGACTAGCGACACCGGGGAGCTGTTTTTT	CAISAFTGTSDTGELFF
once	TRBV5-6	TRBJ1-2	.	TGTGCCAGCAGCTTGGTGGGGCCCCGAGGCTACACCTTC	CASSLVGPRGYTF
once	TRBV5-4	TRBJ2-7	.	TGTGCCAGCAGCCCGCGGCAGAGAACCTACGAGCAGTACTTC	CASSPRQRTYEQYF
.	TRBV4-1	TRBJ2-1	TRBD1	TGCGCCAGCAGCCTGCCGGGACAGGGTGCCCACAATGAGCAGTTCTTC	CASSLPGQGAHNEQFF
once	TRBV7-9	TRBJ2-7	.	TGTGCCAGCAGCCTTGGATACGGGGTGGGCTACGAGCAGTACTTC	CASSLGYGVGYEQYF
.	TRBV7-3	TRBJ1-6	.	TGTGCCAGCAGCCTCCGGGGCTATAATTCACCCCTCCACTTT	CASSLRGYNSPLHF
.	TRBV19	TRBJ2-1	TRBD2	TGTGCCAGTAGTACATTATCTAGCGGGGGGAAATACAATGAGCAGTTCTTC	CASSTLSSGGKYNEQFF
.	TRBV2	TRBJ2-7	TRBD1	TGTGCCAGCAGCAGACAGGGCATTAACTACGAGCAGTACTTC	CASSRQGINYEQYF
.	TRBV10-1	TRBJ2-2	TRBD1	TGCGCCAGCAGTGAGTCCCCGGGACAGGGTGGCACCGGGGAGCTGTTTTTT	CASSESPGQGGTGELFF
.	TRBV4-1	TRBJ1-2	TRBD1	TGCGCCAGCAGCCACAGGACAGGGTCTAACTATGGCTACACCTTC	CASSHRTGSNYGYTF
.	TRBV2	TRBJ1-2	.	TGTGCCAGCACCCCCCAAGGAGGGTCCCAGGGCTACACCTTC	CASTPQGGSQGYTF
.	TRBV29-1	TRBJ1-2	.	TGCAGCGTTGAAGACAGGGTTTGGTATGGCTACACCTTC	CSVEDRVWYGYTF
.	TRBV6-5	TRBJ1-1	.	TGTGCCAGTACGGACTTCATGAACACTGAAGCTTTCTTT	CASTDFMNTEAFF
.	TRBV5-8	TRBJ2-3	.	TGTGCCAGCAGCTTGGGACAGGCTAGCACAGATACGCAGTATTTT	CASSLGQASTDTQYF
.	TRBV29-1	TRBJ2-5	TRBD2	TGCAGCGTACGCACCGGACTAGCGGAAGAGACCCAGTACTTC	CSVRTGLAEETQYF
.	TRBV9	TRBJ2-5	TRBD1	TGTGCCAGCAGCGGGGACAGTTGGGAGACCCAGTACTTC	CASSGDSWETQYF
.	TRBV13	TRBJ1-2	TRBD1	TGTGCCAGCAGCTTACGGACAGGGTATGGCTACACCTTC	CASSLRTGYGYTF
.	TRBV15	TRBJ2-7	TRBD2	TGTGCCACTGGAGTTTTAGCGGGGGGGCGGCACGAGCAGTACTTC	CATGVLAGGRHEQYF
.	TRBV7-9	TRBJ1-1	.	TGTGCCAGCAGCTTAGAAGGGGGCACTGAAGCTTTCTTT	CASSLEGGTEAFF
.	TRBV30	TRBJ1-5	.	TGTGCCTGGAGTGTAAAGGAAGGCCGGGGATGGCAGCCCCAGCATTTT	CAWSVKEGRGWQPQHF
.	TRBV7-9	TRBJ2-1	TRBD2	TGTGCCAGCAGCTTACTGGGGCGGGGGGAGGATGAGCAGTTCTTC	CASSLLGRGEDEQFF
.	TRBV27	TRBJ1-2	TRBD1	TGTGCCAGCAGTGCCCTGGACAGGGGTAGCGGCTACACCTTC	CASSALDRGSGYTF
.	TRBV5-1	TRBJ1-2	TRBD1	TGCGCCAGCAGCTTGGGGACAGGGGGAGGTGGCTACACCTTC	CASSLGTGGGGYTF
once	TRBV9	TRBJ1-1	TRBD1	TGTGCCAGCAGCCCCTGGGGACAGCAGAACACTGAAGCTTTCTTT	CASSPWGQQNTEAFF
once	TRBV11-2	TRBJ1-2	.	TGTGCCAGCAGCTTAAATTATTATGGCTACACCTTC	CASSLNYYGYTF
.	TRBV7-6	TRBJ1-3	TRBD1	TGTGCCAGCAGCTTTAGATGGGATCGACAGGGCTCTGGAAACACCATATATTTT	CASSFRWDRQGSGNTIYF
.	TRBV10-2	TRBJ2-2	TRBD2	TGCGCCAGCAGGGATAGCGGGGCGAACACCGGGGAGCTGTTTTTT	CASRDSGANTGELFF